These 17 T cell receptor beta chains were all obtained from the same sample, sequenced in a study of T-cell reconstitution after alpha-beta-depleted transplantation in children. Using unique molecular identifiers, the investigators prepared the TCRbeta library. TCRdb reprocessed the PCR reads with MiXCR, giving one entry per CDR3 protein. The data contain roughly 570,000 distinct CDR3 sequences, around 27% of them singletons. Sequenced here: PBMCs, sampled before TCRalphabeta/CD19-depleted stem cell transplant. These receptors all stem from a boy in the first two years of life with Wiskott-Aldrich syndrome, due to receive a stem cell transplant.

This chain connects TRBV4-1 to TRBJ2-7; D is unclear. This CDR3 region has 15 residues. V was shortened by 0 bases and J by 2 bases, with 11 bases between the two germline ends. Germline V gene data show CDR1 as MGHRA and CDR2 as YSYEKL. CDR3 sequence: CASSQDLQVAYEQYF. The CDR3 DNA reads TGCGCCAGCAGCCAAGATCTCCAGGTGGCCTACGAGCAGTACTTC.

This clonotype was recorded a few times. CDR3 amino acids: CSVVRQGKNIQYF. CDR3 nucleotide sequence: TGCAGCGTTGTTAGACAGGGCAAAAACATTCAGTACTTC. The chain carries TRBV29-1 and TRBJ2-4, with TRBD1 matching over 7 bases. In germline, CDR1 is SQVTM, CDR2 ANQGSEA. CDR3 size: 13 residues. V shed 4 bases, J shed 3 bases, and the junction held 3 bases outside the gene matches.

This clonotype occurred once. This chain joins TRBV25-1 and TRBJ2-7; D remains unclear. V dropped 6 bases and J dropped 2 bases, with 11 bases sitting between them. The CDR3 contains 13 residues. CDR1 and CDR2 from the germline V gene are MGHDK and SYGVNS. The CDR3 reads CASRGYTPYEQYF. Here the CDR3 DNA reads TGTGCCAGCAGGGGATACACTCCCTACGAGCAGTACTTC.

The V call is TRBV18, the J call TRBJ2-1; TRBD2 might be the D (5 bases). Germline loops: CDR1 KGHSH, CDR2 LQKENI. This CDR3 region has 13 residues. V was pared by 3 bases and J by 8 bases, with 11 bases between. The CDR3 spells CASSPSGVDEQFF. In DNA form, the CDR3 reads TGTGCCAGCTCACCCTCCGGGGTGGATGAGCAGTTCTTC.

This clonotype was observed a few times. This sequence joins TRBV20-1 and TRBJ1-1; tentatively, D is TRBD1 (5 bases). Between the trimmed V and J ends, which lost 1 base and 3 bases, there was a span of 15 bases. Looked up from germline, CDR1 is DFQATT and CDR2 is SNEGSKA (reference sequence). CDR3 length: 15 amino acids. CDR3 in DNA: TGCAGTGCTAGAGTTAACGGGTGGGGGGACACTGAAGCTTTCTTT. Protein sequence: CSARVNGWGDTEAFF.

This clonotype showed up just a few times. This chain connects TRBV20-1 to TRBJ2-3, with 7 bases identical to TRBD2. Looked up from germline, CDR1 is DFQATT and CDR2 is SNEGSKA (reference sequence). Trimming took 0 bases from V and 4 from J; bases not matched to a gene: 10. This CDR3 has 16 residues. CDR3 nucleotides: TGCAGTGCTAGAGATGGGGCGGGAGTCAGGGCAGATACGCAGTATTTT. Translating it yields CSARDGAGVRADTQYF.

The chain links TRBV19 to TRBJ2-1, with 8 bases matching TRBD1. Germline CDR1 and CDR2: LNHDA and SQIVND (reference sequence). The CDR3 totals 14 residues. V shed 7 bases, J shed 6 bases, and the junction held 8 bases outside the gene matches. CDR3 nucleotides: TGTGCCAGTACCCGGACAGGGCCCTTCAATGAGCAGTTCTTC. This translates into CASTRTGPFNEQFF.

This clonotype was counted only a few times. The genes are TRBV7-9 and TRBJ2-2; the match to TRBD2 covers 12 bases. CDR1 is SEHNR and CDR2 is FQNEAQ in the germline V gene (reference sequence). J was trimmed by 6 bases and V by 5 bases; bases with no gene match: 7. The CDR3 consists of 16 residues. CDR3 amino acids: CASSAQTSGSPGELFF. For the CDR3, the DNA is TGTGCCAGCAGCGCACAGACTAGCGGGAGTCCCGGGGAGCTGTTTTTT. Supplemented by reference TRBV7-9 and TRBJ2-2, the full variable domain reads DTGVSQNPRHKITKRGQNVTFRCDPISEHNRLYWYRQTLGQGPEFLTYFQNEAQLEKSRLLSDRFSAERPKGSFSTLEIQRTEQGDSAMYLCASSAQTSGSPGELFFGEGSRLTVL.

This rearrangement joins TRBV7-3 to TRBJ2-1, with D perhaps matching TRBD2 (6 bases). Germline V gene sequence: CDR1 SGHTA, CDR2 FQGTGA. V dropped 2 bases and J dropped 4 bases, with 12 bases sitting between them. This CDR3 has 15 amino acids. The CDR3 loop is CASSLSLARYNEQFF. The CDR3 region has the DNA TGTGCCAGCAGCTTATCGCTAGCGAGATACAATGAGCAGTTCTTC.

This chain uses TRBV5-1 with TRBJ2-5, with D uncertain. Germline lookup yields CDR1 SGHRS and CDR2 YFSETQ. With 5 bases removed from V and 2 bases from J, the gap between germline ends came to 10 bases. The CDR3 length is 13 residues. The CDR3, as DNA: TGCGCCAGCAGAATGGGGTGGCAAGAGACCCAGTACTTC. Its protein is CASRMGWQETQYF.

V usage is TRBV15 and J usage is TRBJ2-7; possibly TRBD2 for D (6 bases). V lost 0 bases and J 1 base, leaving 16 bases between the germline ends. The germline V gene encodes CDR1 LNHNV and CDR2 YYDKDF (reference sequence). This CDR3 is 17 amino acids long. The CDR3 is CATSRDAGLRGSYEQYF. The CDR3 DNA follows: TGTGCCACCAGCAGAGATGCGGGACTCCGGGGATCCTACGAGCAGTACTTC. The full variable domain, with the rest looked up from reference TRBV15 and TRBJ2-7, is DAMVIQNPRYQVTQFGKPVTLSCSQTLNHNVMYWYQQKSSQAPKLLFHYYDKDFNNEADTPDNFQSRRPNTSFCFLDIRSPGLGDTAMYLCATSRDAGLRGSYEQYFGPGTRLTVT.

This clonotype was seen only a few times. The rearrangement links TRBV5-1 to TRBJ2-5; 8 bases are shared with TRBD2. Trimming at V came to 0 bases and at J to 3 bases, leaving 13 bases not matched to a gene. The CDR3 sequence is 18 residues long. CDR1 and CDR2 from the germline V gene are SGHRS and YFSETQ. CDR3 DNA: TGCGCCAGCAGCTTGGGGATAGCGGGGATGCTGAGGGAAGAGACCCAGTACTTC. Its translation is CASSLGIAGMLREETQYF.

This clonotype was detected only a few times. This chain joins TRBV5-1 and TRBJ2-1; 7 nucleotides line up with TRBD1. The CDR3 is 16 residues long. The junction had 9 bases not matched to a gene; V was cut back by 4 bases and J by 2 bases. CDR1 is SGHRS, CDR2 YFSETQ, per germline. CDR3 nucleotide sequence: TGCGCCAGCAGCGCCCCGACAGGGTTAGCCTACAATGAGCAGTTCTTC. This encodes CASSAPTGLAYNEQFF.

The chain carries TRBV6-2 or TRBV6-3 and TRBJ1-5, with 10 bases lining up with TRBD1. The CDR3 spans 18 residues. Germline assignment: CDR1 MNHEY and CDR2 SVGEGT. The junction had 12 bases not matched to a gene; V was cut back by 5 bases and J by 2 bases. The CDR3: CASSHPTGGILGNQPQHF. CDR3 sequence (DNA): TGTGCCAGCAGTCACCCGACAGGGGGCATATTGGGCAATCAGCCCCAGCATTTT.

The V gene is TRBV7-2, the J gene TRBJ2-1, with D maybe TRBD1 (6 bases). CDR1 is SGHTA and CDR2 is FQGNSA in the germline V gene. V was clipped by 5 bases and J by 2 bases, with 13 bases between them. This CDR3 is 15 amino acids long. The CDR3 sequence: CASSPGATTYNEQFF. The CDR3 DNA is TGTGCCAGCAGCCCAGGGGCCACCACCTACAATGAGCAGTTCTTC.

The J gene is TRBJ2-5, the V gene TRBV28; TRBD2 agrees at 7 bases. CDR3 length equals 17 residues. Germline CDR1 reads MDHEN; CDR2 reads SYDVKM. With 4 bases clipped from V and 7 bases from J, the junction kept 18 bases outside the gene matches. The CDR3: CASSSPGLRARMGTQYF. DNA of the CDR3: TGTGCCAGCAGTTCCCCGGGACTACGAGCCCGAATGGGGACCCAGTACTTC.

This clonotype was observed once. The chain is built from TRBV5-1 and TRBJ2-1, with TRBD2 as a possible D gene (6 bases). Trimming took 1 base from V and 8 from J, leaving 13 bases between them. This CDR3 is 14 amino acids long. Germline V lookup: CDR1 SGHRS, CDR2 YFSETQ. CDR3 DNA sequence: TGCGCCAGCAGCTTGACTAGCTCCATCGATGAGCAGTTCTTC. Translation: CASSLTSSIDEQFF. Together with reference TRBV5-1 and TRBJ2-1, the CDR3 gives the full variable domain: KAGVTQTPRYLIKTRGQQVTLSCSPISGHRSVSWYQQTPGQGLQFLFEYFSETQRNKGNFPGRFSGRQFSNSRSEMNVSTLELGDSALYLCASSLTSSIDEQFFGPGTRLTVL.